What follows are 23 T cell receptor beta chains derived from one specimen sequenced in a study of blood T cell repertoires in COVID-19. The protocol was immunoSEQ multiplex PCR, while the TCRdb copy is restricted to in-frame clones and leaves out a portion. The data show about 200,000 clones, 90% seen once. The sample consisted of peripheral blood. These receptors originate from a man between 50 and 59 years old with acute or convalescent COVID-19.

The rearrangement uses TRBV20-1 and TRBJ2-1; 9 nucleotides match TRBD2. Germline CDR1 DFQATT, CDR2 SNEGSKA (reference sequence). V lost 3 bases to trimming and J lost 7 bases; unmatched junction nucleotides: 7. The CDR3 has 14 residues. The CDR3 DNA reads as TGCAGTGCTAGTGGCGGGGGGGCGTGGAATGAGCAGTTCTTC. Translated, it gives CSASGGGAWNEQFF.

A few counts support this clone. The chain links TRBV28 to TRBJ1-4, with D possibly matching TRBD1 (6 bases). With 4 bases removed from V and 1 base from J, the gap between germline ends came to 13 bases. The V gene's germline CDR1 is MDHEN and CDR2 SYDVKM. The CDR3 has 16 residues. CDR3 DNA sequence: TGTGCCAGCAGTTCTCGGACAGCACTAACTAATGAAAAACTGTTTTTT. Amino acids: CASSSRTALTNEKLFF.

The count of this clone is one. This CDR3 reads CASSQGFSEKLFF. The CDR3 nucleotides are TGTGCCAGCTCACAGGGGTTCTCTGAAAAACTGTTTTTT. V is TRBV18 and J is TRBJ1-4; perhaps TRBD1 as D (5 bases). Between the trimmed V and J ends, which lost 4 bases and 7 bases, there was a span of 10 bases. CDR3 size: 13 residues. Germline CDR1 reads KGHSH; CDR2 reads LQKENI.

The chain carries TRBV6-2 or TRBV6-3 and TRBJ2-7; tentatively, D is TRBD2 (5 bases). Germline V gene lookup returns CDR1 MNHEY and CDR2 SVGEGT. CDR3 length: 15 residues. Trimming removed 5 bases at V and 7 bases at J, with 21 bases between. The CDR3 spells CASSPTNYREREQYV. The CDR3 nucleotides read TGTGCCAGCAGTCCAACGAATTACCGGGAAAGGGAGCAGTACGTC.

The rearrangement links TRBV9 to TRBJ2-5, with 9 bases matching TRBD2. There are 19 residues in the CDR3. Per the germline V gene, CDR1 is SGDLS and CDR2 is YYNGEE. Losses at the gene ends were 4 bases for V and 2 bases for J; bases not matched to a gene: 18. Here the CDR3 reads CASSPREAASGAIQETQYF. Written as DNA, the CDR3 is TGTGCCAGCAGCCCCCGGGAGGCGGCTAGCGGGGCAATACAAGAGACCCAGTACTTC. The variable domain in full, completed from reference TRBV9 and TRBJ2-5, reads DSGVTQTPKHLITATGQRVTLRCSPRSGDLSVYWYQQSLDQGLQFLIQYYNGEERAKGNILERFSAQQFPDLHSELNLSSLELGDSALYFCASSPREAASGAIQETQYFGPGTRLLVL.

This chain uses TRBV20-1 with TRBJ2-1; perhaps TRBD2 as D (6 bases). With 6 bases removed from V and 5 bases from J, the gap between germline ends came to 8 bases. The CDR3 extends over 11 amino acids. Germline V gene sequence: CDR1 DFQATT, CDR2 SNEGSKA (reference sequence). The CDR3 reads CSAGRNNEQFF. The CDR3 coding sequence is TGCAGTGCAGGGAGGAACAATGAGCAGTTCTTC.

The gene calls are TRBV28 and TRBJ1-6; D remains unclear. Germline loops: CDR1 MDHEN, CDR2 SYDVKM. CDR3 length: 14 residues. Trimming cost V 5 bases and J 9 bases, with 14 bases left between them. Written as DNA, the CDR3 is TGTGCCAGCAGTCCCCTTACCATCGGTTCACCCCTCCACTTT. This encodes CASSPLTIGSPLHF. The full variable domain, completed using reference TRBV28 and TRBJ1-6, is DVKVTQSSRYLVKRTGEKVFLECVQDMDHENMFWYRQDPGLGLRLIYFSYDVKMKEKGDIPEGYSVSREKKERFSLILESASTNQTSMYLCASSPLTIGSPLHFGNGTRLTVT.

The gene calls are TRBV29-1 and TRBJ2-5; a weak D match, TRBD2 (5 bases). The CDR3 has 14 residues. Trimming removed 6 bases from V and 2 bases from J, with 16 bases in between. Germline V CDR1 and CDR2: SQVTM, ANQGSEA. The CDR3 region is CSVTGVTGQETQYF. For the CDR3, the DNA is TGCAGCGTGACCGGGGTAACGGGTCAAGAGACCCAGTACTTC.

The CDR3 sequence: CASSLVGQYNEQFF. The CDR3 bases are TGCGCCAGCAGCTTGGTTGGCCAATACAATGAGCAGTTCTTC. This chain uses TRBV5-1 with TRBJ2-1; D is ambiguous. CDR1 and CDR2 (germline): SGHRS, YFSETQ. The CDR3 length is 14 residues. V shed 0 bases and J shed 4 bases, with 8 bases lying between them.

The chain joins TRBV6-2 or TRBV6-3 to TRBJ2-2; 8 bases are shared with TRBD1. V lost 4 bases and J lost 6; bases outside the gene matches: 13. Germline assignment: CDR1 MNHEY and CDR2 SVGEGT. The CDR3 spans 17 residues. The CDR3 nucleotides are TGTGCCAGCAGTTTAAAGCAGGGGGCGCGTTTCCCCGGGGAGCTGTTTTTT. Translated: CASSLKQGARFPGELFF.

V gene TRBV28 combines with J gene TRBJ1-5, with unresolved D. The CDR3 runs to 14 residues. CDR1 is MDHEN and CDR2 is SYDVKM in the germline V gene. V lost 6 bases and J 6 bases, leaving 15 bases between the germline ends. The CDR3 coding sequence is TGTGCCAGCAGAGCGGGGAGGTGGGCTCAGCCCCAGCATTTT. Protein sequence: CASRAGRWAQPQHF.

The chain recombines TRBV7-8 with TRBJ1-2; TRBD1 matches 9 bases. Trimming cost V 3 bases and J 2 bases; bases outside gene matches: 13. Per the germline V gene, CDR1 is SGHVS and CDR2 is FQNEAQ. The CDR3 consists of 18 residues. The CDR3 is CASSLLLTGGGGNYGYTF. Written as DNA, the CDR3 is TGTGCCAGCAGCTTGCTCCTCACAGGGGGCGGGGGAAACTATGGCTACACCTTC.

The rearrangement links TRBV3-1 (or the pseudogene TRBV3-2) to TRBJ2-6; possible D gene TRBD2, 6 bases. Germline values: CDR1 LGHDT, CDR2 YNNKEL (reference sequence). The CDR3 contains 15 residues. The V gene lost 4 bases and the J gene lost 3 bases, with 10 bases spanning the gap. The CDR3 region is CASSLWGDGANVLTF. CDR3 in DNA: TGTGCCAGCAGCCTTTGGGGGGATGGGGCCAACGTCCTGACTTTC.

The chain couples TRBV6-2 or TRBV6-3 to TRBJ2-6, with TRBD2 matching 8 bases. The trim removed 6 bases at V and 2 bases at J, leaving 3 bases unmatched. Germline V gives CDR1 MNHEY, CDR2 SVGEGT. The CDR3 runs 15 residues. This chain's CDR3 is CASSRGGAGANVLTF. CDR3 in DNA: TGTGCCAGCAGCCGGGGGGGGGCTGGGGCCAACGTCCTGACTTTC.

The J gene is TRBJ2-1, the V gene TRBV7-2; D is ambiguous. Trimming left V 4 bases short and J 2 bases short, with 12 bases between. In germline, CDR1 is SGHTA, CDR2 FQGNSA. This CDR3 is built from 15 residues. The CDR3 reads CASSSPESPYNEQFF. The CDR3 DNA reads TGTGCCAGCAGCTCCCCGGAGAGCCCCTACAATGAGCAGTTCTTC. Variable domain in full (rest from reference TRBV7-2 and TRBJ2-1): GAGVSQSPSNKVTEKGKDVELRCDPISGHTALYWYRQSLGQGLEFLIYFQGNSAPDKSGLPSDRFSAERTGGSVSTLTIQRTQQEDSAVYLCASSSPESPYNEQFFGPGTRLTVL.

The rearrangement links TRBV6-1 to TRBJ2-1; 10 bases align to TRBD2. Per the germline V gene, CDR1 is MNHNS and CDR2 is SASEGT. After removal of 1 base from V and 3 bases from J, the junction contained 9 bases not matched to a gene. This CDR3 is built from 18 residues. The CDR3 here is CASSEGWSSGSDYNEQFF. The DNA of the CDR3 is TGTGCCAGCAGTGAAGGGTGGTCTAGCGGGAGTGACTACAATGAGCAGTTCTTC.

The chain carries TRBV6-1 and TRBJ2-5, with 12 nucleotides matching TRBD2. The trim removed 1 base at V and 2 bases at J, leaving 5 bases unmatched. The germline gives CDR1 MNHNS, CDR2 SASEGT. This CDR3 spans 17 amino acids. This chain's CDR3 is CASSEGGLAGFQETQYF. In nucleotides, the CDR3 is TGTGCCAGCAGTGAAGGTGGACTAGCGGGATTTCAAGAGACCCAGTACTTC.

The chain recombines TRBV6-5 with TRBJ1-2; D is unresolved. Deletions cut 4 bases from V and 2 bases from J, with 8 bases between. The CDR3 is 13 amino acids. Germline V gene lookup returns CDR1 MNHEY and CDR2 SVGAGI. In DNA form, the CDR3 reads TGTGCCAGCAGTTCGGACTGGAACTATGGCTACACCTTC. This codes for CASSSDWNYGYTF.

This clone has just one count. V is TRBV10-3 and J is TRBJ2-3; possibly TRBD2 for D (6 bases). The CDR3 is 12 residues long. Germline V CDR1 and CDR2: ENHRY, SYGVKD. Trimming removed 0 bases from V and 8 bases from J, with 6 bases in between. CDR3 in amino acids: CAISESEGTQYF. Here the CDR3 DNA reads TGTGCCATCAGTGAGTCGGAGGGTACGCAGTATTTT.

CDR3 in DNA: TGTGCCAGCAGCTTAGGCCAGGGCCTCTACAATGAGCAGTTCTTC. Translated: CASSLGQGLYNEQFF. J is TRBJ2-1 and V is TRBV7-2; tentative D call: TRBD1 (5 bases). The germline CDR1 and CDR2 sequences are SGHTA and FQGNSA. This CDR3 comprises 15 residues. V was shortened by 1 base and J by 3 bases, with 10 bases between the two germline ends.

The chain's CDR3 is CASSLVGHVDIEAFF. Written as DNA, the CDR3 is TGCGCCAGCAGCTTGGTTGGGCATGTGGATATCGAAGCTTTCTTT. The V gene is TRBV5-1, the J gene TRBJ1-1; D is ambiguous. From germline, CDR1 is SGHRS and CDR2 YFSETQ. V lost 0 bases and J 8 bases, leaving 17 bases between the germline ends. The length of the CDR3 is 15 residues.

V and J are TRBV19 and TRBJ2-6; 10 bases are shared with TRBD1. V dropped 5 bases and J dropped 0; count of bases not matched to a gene: 4. The CDR3 sequence is 17 residues long. Germline V gene lookup returns CDR1 LNHDA and CDR2 SQIVND (reference sequence). CDR3 bases: TGTGCCAGTAGTCACGGGGACAGGGGCTCTGGGGCCAACGTCCTGACTTTC. This gives the protein CASSHGDRGSGANVLTF.

The V call is TRBV5-1, the J call TRBJ2-5, with TRBD1 as a possible D gene (6 bases). Per the germline V gene, CDR1 is SGHRS and CDR2 is YFSETQ. The CDR3 covers 14 residues. V lost 2 bases, J lost 5 bases, and 13 bases lay in between. CDR3 nucleotide sequence: TGCGCCAGCAGCTTTCAGGGGTACATTGAGACCCAGTACTTC. Translated, it gives CASSFQGYIETQYF.